The following is a T cell receptor (beta chain) sequence with its context. These data originate in a study of shared clonotypes between healthy human individuals. Here immunoSEQ multiplex PCR was the method, and the copy in TCRdb shows in-frame clones only, minus some. This sample has over a million clones; around 78% occur once, and the top ten carry 0.61%. This CDR3 region has 20 residues. Germline-derived CDR1 and CDR2 are SGHTS and YDEGEE. J was trimmed by 4 bases and V by 4 bases; bases with no gene match: 23. The V and J genes are TRBV5-8 and TRBJ2-7; 10 bases agree with TRBD2. Source material: memory CD4+ T cells from PBMCs. Indicated subset: CD45RA-negative fraction. The origin of this receptor is a man aged 18 to 29 in good health. Some clones in this sample may be carry-over from other donors' samples. The CDR3 coding sequence is TGTGCCAGCAGCCGACTAACCCGTTTCAGGCTAGCGGGAGTGGGGTACGAGCAGTACTTC. It encodes CASSRLTRFRLAGVGYEQYF.